Listed below are T cell receptor beta chains from one sample, sequenced in a study of breast tumors, draining lymph nodes, adjacent tissues. TCRdb processed the multiplex PCR reads anew with MiXCR; each CDR3 protein has one entry. The table records about 170,000 distinct CDR3 sequences, approximately 30% of them present only once. Specimen: axillary lymph node tissue. All receptors come from a female donor with breast cancer. Some clones in this sample may be carry-over from other donors' samples. Both conserved end residues are part of each CDR3. The D gene is left open where the match is weak. Size is stated for part of the rows, as once, few or many counts, or as a class when the clone is expanded.

D: TRBD2; size: many; J: TRBJ2-1; V: TRBV7-9; CDR3: CASSPSGGAHYNEQFF; DNA: TGTGCCAGCAGCCCTAGCGGAGGGGCCCACTACAATGAGCAGTTCTTC
D: TRBD2; size: few; J: TRBJ2-5; V: TRBV27; CDR3: CASSPRTSGSWETQYF; DNA: TGTGCCAGCAGTCCCCGGACTAGCGGGAGTTGGGAGACCCAGTACTTC
D: .; size: many; J: TRBJ2-1; V: TRBV14; CDR3: CASSQVVGVGFNEQFF; DNA: TGTGCCAGCAGCCAAGTAGTGGGAGTAGGGTTCAATGAGCAGTTCTTC
D: TRBD2; size: many; J: TRBJ2-7; V: TRBV5-1; CDR3: CASSLASGRTYEQYF; DNA: TGCGCCAGCAGCTTGGCTAGCGGGAGAACATACGAGCAGTACTTC
D: .; size: many; J: TRBJ1-6; V: TRBV9; CDR3: CASSVENSNSPLHF; DNA: TGTGCCAGCAGCGTAGAAAACAGTAATTCACCCCTCCACTTT
D: .; size: many; J: TRBJ1-2; V: TRBV9; CDR3: CASSPEGTLNYGYTF; DNA: TGTGCCAGCAGCCCAGAGGGCACGCTTAACTATGGCTACACCTTC
D: .; size: many; J: TRBJ2-2; V: TRBV5-1; CDR3: CASTRNRADTGELFF; DNA: TGCGCCAGCACCCGGAACAGGGCTGACACCGGGGAGCTGTTTTTT
D: .; size: many; J: TRBJ2-7; V: TRBV29-1; CDR3: CSVPGHNYYEQYF; DNA: TGCAGCGTTCCAGGACATAACTACTACGAGCAGTACTTC
D: TRBD2; size: many; J: TRBJ2-1; V: TRBV20-1; CDR3: CSAFSGGTNEQFF; DNA: TGCAGTGCCTTCAGCGGGGGGACGAATGAGCAGTTCTTC
D: .; size: .; J: TRBJ1-6; V: TRBV19; CDR3: CAGSIVRGFSSPLHF; DNA: TGTGCCGGTAGTATTGTTCGGGGGTTCAGTTCACCCCTCCACTTT
D: .; size: few; J: TRBJ2-7; V: TRBV6-2/TRBV6-3; CDR3: CASSHRKGKVHEQYF; DNA: TGTGCCAGCAGTCACCGGAAGGGTAAGGTGCACGAGCAGTACTTC
D: TRBD1; size: many; J: TRBJ2-5; V: TRBV2; CDR3: CASSDGGQGKETQYF; DNA: TGTGCCAGCAGTGATGGCGGACAGGGGAAGGAGACCCAGTACTTC
D: .; size: many; J: TRBJ1-2; V: TRBV29-1; CDR3: CSVEAGTPFGYTF; DNA: TGCAGCGTTGAAGCCGGGACTCCGTTCGGCTACACCTTC
D: .; size: many; J: TRBJ2-5; V: TRBV5-8; CDR3: CASSWSKTQYF; DNA: TGTGCCAGCAGCTGGTCCAAGACCCAGTACTTC
D: .; size: many; J: TRBJ1-5; V: TRBV2; CDR3: CASRTNRGDQHF; DNA: TGTGCCAGCAGAACGAACCGGGGCGATCAGCATTTT
D: .; size: .; J: TRBJ1-1; V: TRBV11-2; CDR3: CASSLDRTNREAFF; DNA: TGTGCCAGCAGCTTAGACCGGACCAACCGTGAAGCTTTCTTT
D: TRBD2; size: .; J: TRBJ2-1; V: TRBV5-1; CDR3: CASSLDLAGGRYEQFF; DNA: TGCGCCAGCAGCCTCGACCTAGCGGGAGGGAGGTATGAGCAGTTCTTC
D: TRBD1; size: many; J: TRBJ1-2; V: TRBV10-2; CDR3: CASSDATGVGYTF; DNA: TGCGCCAGCAGTGATGCGACAGGGGTAGGCTACACCTTC
D: .; size: many; J: TRBJ2-1; V: TRBV2; CDR3: CASSAAPLNEQFF; DNA: TGTGCCAGCAGTGCTGCCCCCCTCAATGAGCAGTTCTTC
D: TRBD1; size: .; J: TRBJ1-2; V: TRBV25-1; CDR3: CASQDRVRWGYTF; DNA: TGTGCCAGCCAAGACAGGGTTAGATGGGGCTACACCTTC
D: TRBD1; size: .; J: TRBJ1-6; V: TRBV5-1; CDR3: CASSLQGAYYSPLHF; DNA: TGCGCCAGCAGCTTACAGGGGGCATACTATTCACCCCTCCACTTT
D: .; size: many; J: TRBJ1-2; V: TRBV15; CDR3: CATSRQEEGLGYTF; DNA: TGTGCCACCAGCCGCCAGGAAGAGGGTCTTGGCTACACCTTC
D: TRBD2; size: few; J: TRBJ2-3; V: TRBV6-2/TRBV6-3; CDR3: CASSSPRLAGGGTDTQYF; DNA: TGTGCCAGCAGTTCCCCTCGACTAGCGGGAGGGGGCACAGATACGCAGTATTTT
D: .; size: .; J: TRBJ1-1; V: TRBV11-2; CDR3: CASSLLLYTEAFF; DNA: TGTGCCAGCAGCTTACTCCTGTACACTGAAGCTTTCTTT
D: .; size: .; J: TRBJ2-3; V: TRBV5-5; CDR3: CASSFQGARASGEVYTQCF; DNA: TGTGCCAGCAGCTTCCAGGGGGCGCGGGCTAGCGGAGAAGTATATACGCAGTGTTTT
D: .; size: .; J: TRBJ2-5; V: TRBV2; CDR3: CASSKFFRNRDGKTQYF; DNA: TGTGCCAGCAGTAAATTTTTCCGGAACCGGGACGGGAAGACCCAGTACTTC
D: .; size: many; J: TRBJ2-2; V: TRBV20-1; CDR3: CSGSRHTGELFF; DNA: TGCAGTGGTTCGCGGCACACCGGGGAGCTGTTTTTT
D: TRBD1; size: .; J: TRBJ2-7; V: TRBV5-5; CDR3: CASTSGQAPYEQYF; DNA: TGTGCCAGCACCTCGGGACAGGCACCCTACGAGCAGTACTTC
D: TRBD1; size: .; J: TRBJ1-5; V: TRBV20-1; CDR3: CSARATGTLETQHF; DNA: TGCAGTGCTAGGGCGACAGGGACGTTAGAGACCCAGCATTTT
D: .; size: .; J: TRBJ2-3; V: TRBV9; CDR3: CASTAVGASKKTQYF; DNA: TGTGCCAGCACCGCCGTGGGGGCCAGCAAAAAAACGCAGTATTTT
D: .; size: .; J: TRBJ1-1; V: TRBV12-3/TRBV12-4; CDR3: CASGTGHFETEAFF; DNA: TGTGCCAGCGGGACTGGACACTTTGAAACTGAAGCTTTCTTT
D: .; size: many; J: TRBJ2-7; V: TRBV6-5; CDR3: CASRSHQRDEQYF; DNA: TGTGCCAGCCGCAGTCACCAAAGGGACGAGCAGTACTTC
D: .; size: many; J: TRBJ2-7; V: TRBV20-1; CDR3: CSASLSGMSYEQYF; DNA: TGCAGTGCTAGTTTGTCAGGGATGTCCTACGAGCAGTACTTC
D: TRBD1; size: few; J: TRBJ1-2; V: TRBV20-1; CDR3: CRSGGGTGGSDYGYTF; DNA: TGCAGAAGTGGGGGGGGGACAGGGGGATCTGACTATGGCTACACCTTC
D: .; size: few; J: TRBJ2-7; V: TRBV6-2/TRBV6-3; CDR3: CASGRPVKGGEQYF; DNA: TGTGCCAGTGGACGGCCCGTTAAGGGGGGCGAGCAGTACTTC
D: .; size: few; J: TRBJ2-1; V: TRBV27; CDR3: CASSWGGTNEQFF; DNA: TGTGCCAGCAGTTGGGGCGGGACGAATGAGCAGTTCTTC
D: .; size: many; J: TRBJ1-5; V: TRBV24-1; CDR3: CATSDHRQLNQPQHF; DNA: TGTGCCACCAGTGATCACCGACAGCTCAATCAGCCCCAGCATTTT
D: .; size: many; J: TRBJ2-3; V: TRBV7-3; CDR3: CASSLNPSTDTQYF; DNA: TGTGCCAGCAGCTTAAACCCCAGCACAGATACGCAGTATTTT
D: TRBD1; size: .; J: TRBJ2-3; V: TRBV5-4; CDR3: CASSLVWTGDTQYF; DNA: TGCGCCAGCAGCTTGGTATGGACAGGGGATACGCAGTATTTT
D: TRBD1; size: .; J: TRBJ1-4; V: TRBV4-3; CDR3: CASSQEVFHRGGEKLFF; DNA: TGCGCCAGCAGCCAAGAGGTCTTCCACAGGGGTGGTGAAAAACTGTTTTTT
D: TRBD1; size: .; J: TRBJ1-6; V: TRBV13; CDR3: CASSVSGGDSALHF; DNA: TGTGCCAGCAGCGTATCAGGGGGGGATTCGGCCCTCCACTTT
D: .; size: .; J: TRBJ1-5; V: TRBV11-2; CDR3: CASSWGGETQHF; DNA: TGTGCCAGCAGCTGGGGGGGGGAGACCCAGCATTTT